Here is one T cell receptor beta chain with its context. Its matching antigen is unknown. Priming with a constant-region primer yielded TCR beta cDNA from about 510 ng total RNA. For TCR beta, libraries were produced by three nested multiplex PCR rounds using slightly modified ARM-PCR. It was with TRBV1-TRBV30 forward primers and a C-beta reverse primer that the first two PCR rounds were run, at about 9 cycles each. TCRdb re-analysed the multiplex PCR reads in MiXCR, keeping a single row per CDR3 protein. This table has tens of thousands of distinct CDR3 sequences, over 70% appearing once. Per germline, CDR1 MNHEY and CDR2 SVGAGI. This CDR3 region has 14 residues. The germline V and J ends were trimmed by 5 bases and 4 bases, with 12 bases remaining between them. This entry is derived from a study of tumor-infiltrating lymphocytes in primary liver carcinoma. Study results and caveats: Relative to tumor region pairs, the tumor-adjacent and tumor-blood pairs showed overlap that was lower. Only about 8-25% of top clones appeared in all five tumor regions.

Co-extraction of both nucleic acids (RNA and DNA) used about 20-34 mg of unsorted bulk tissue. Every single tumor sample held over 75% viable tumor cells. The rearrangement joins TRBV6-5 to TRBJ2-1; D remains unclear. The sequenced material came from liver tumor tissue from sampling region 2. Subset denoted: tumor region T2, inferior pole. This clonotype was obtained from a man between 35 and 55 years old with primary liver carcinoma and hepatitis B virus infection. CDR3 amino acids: CASSRPPYYNEQFF. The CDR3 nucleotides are TGTGCCAGCAGTCGACCACCGTATTACAATGAGCAGTTCTTC.